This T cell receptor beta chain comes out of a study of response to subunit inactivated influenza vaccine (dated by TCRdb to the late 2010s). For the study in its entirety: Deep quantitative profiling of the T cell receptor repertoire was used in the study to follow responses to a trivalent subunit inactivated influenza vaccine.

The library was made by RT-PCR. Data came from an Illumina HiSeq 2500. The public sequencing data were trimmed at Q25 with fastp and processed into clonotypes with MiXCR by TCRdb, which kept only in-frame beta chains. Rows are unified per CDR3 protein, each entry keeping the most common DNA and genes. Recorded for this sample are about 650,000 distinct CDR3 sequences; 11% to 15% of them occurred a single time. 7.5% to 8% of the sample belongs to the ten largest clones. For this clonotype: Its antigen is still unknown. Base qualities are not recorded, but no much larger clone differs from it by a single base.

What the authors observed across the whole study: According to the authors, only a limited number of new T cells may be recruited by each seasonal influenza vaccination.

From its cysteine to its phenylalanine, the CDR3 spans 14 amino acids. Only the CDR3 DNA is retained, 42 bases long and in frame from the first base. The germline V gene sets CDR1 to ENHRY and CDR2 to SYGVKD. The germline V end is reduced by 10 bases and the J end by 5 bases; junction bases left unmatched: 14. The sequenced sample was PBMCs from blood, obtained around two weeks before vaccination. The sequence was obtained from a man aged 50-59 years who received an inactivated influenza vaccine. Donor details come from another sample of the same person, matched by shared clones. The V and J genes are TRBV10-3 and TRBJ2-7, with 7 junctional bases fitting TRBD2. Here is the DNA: TGTGCCAGCCTCGAAGAAGGGAGGGCCAACGAGCAGTACTTC. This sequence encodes CASLEEGRANEQYF.